A selection of T cell receptor beta chains follows, all from one sample in a study of shared T cell receptors in the human thymus. Libraries were prepared by immunoSEQ multiplex PCR; TCRdb keeps only in-frame clonotypes and omits some of them. The data hold approximately 730,000 clones, with 70% to 90% observed a single time. These same records also appear under a second study, on human thymus T cells.

The sample consisted of thymocytes. These receptors were collected from a girl under two years old with a congenital heart defect. Each CDR3 is given without its conserved first and last residue. The order of the fields is V gene, D gene, CDR3 protein. The D gene is left open where the match is weak.

V: TRBV4-1; D: -; CDR3: ASSWSPSTNEKLF
V: TRBV27; D: -; CDR3: ASMRGNRDNSPLH
V: TRBV27; D: TRBD1; CDR3: ASSSEGQVNSYEQY
V: TRBV9; D: TRBD2; CDR3: ASSVGTSGGENEQF
V: TRBV7-8; D: -; CDR3: ASSLAPGGEGGYT
V: TRBV13; D: TRBD1; CDR3: ASSVEGGHQETQY
V: TRBV2; D: TRBD1; CDR3: ARHGSDRAAAGGLLPPYEQY
V: TRBV6-5; D: TRBD1; CDR3: ASSYSGTGPHYEQY
V: TRBV6-6; D: TRBD1; CDR3: ASSYLGQGDNEQF
V: TRBV14; D: -; CDR3: ASSQEAFRQANTEAF
V: TRBV20-1; D: -; CDR3: SAGLGDGYT
V: TRBV7-8; D: TRBD2; CDR3: ASSLRLAGGVRSYNEQF
V: TRBV27; D: TRBD1; CDR3: ASSSGRRGRRAAF
V: TRBV19; D: TRBD1; CDR3: ASSQGQGADGYT
V: TRBV14; D: TRBD1; CDR3: ASSEPDRGLFPAGELF
V: TRBV19; D: -; CDR3: ASSILARVKPYEQY
V: TRBV10-3; D: -; CDR3: AISAVLVLSVVETQY
V: TRBV2; D: -; CDR3: ASSEVAYEQY
V: TRBV19; D: TRBD2; CDR3: ASSMVLAGVSTDTQY
V: TRBV27; D: TRBD2; CDR3: ASGDSGATDTQY
V: TRBV6-1; D: -; CDR3: ASSEFQGLGLEKLF
V: TRBV5-5; D: TRBD1; CDR3: ASRWTGNTGELF
V: TRBV19; D: -; CDR3: ASSMTREGGGNQPQH
V: TRBV4-1; D: -; CDR3: ASSQPGQNYYGYT
V: TRBV5-6; D: -; CDR3: ASSLLVLQEAF
V: TRBV5-1; D: TRBD2; CDR3: ASSTPGLVGNEQF
V: TRBV15; D: -; CDR3: ATSRDLMVDYGYT
V: TRBV9; D: TRBD2; CDR3: ASSVDSGGKDEQY
V: TRBV6-5; D: -; CDR3: ASSYNSTPYEQY
V: TRBV20-1; D: -; CDR3: SASGPHEQY
V: TRBV7-3; D: TRBD1; CDR3: ASSPSAWTGGENSPLH
V: TRBV9; D: TRBD2; CDR3: ASSGRPSGDQETQY
V: TRBV12-5; D: TRBD1; CDR3: ASASLAGRDRARSGANVLT
V: TRBV6-9; D: TRBD1; CDR3: ASSYWHRGRVYGYT
V: TRBV27; D: -; CDR3: ASSPVKGVKGVYGYT
V: TRBV19; D: -; CDR3: ASSTLGLTAGEKLF
V: TRBV4-2; D: TRBD1; CDR3: ASSQDLLRDRVPSANTGELF
V: TRBV14; D: TRBD1; CDR3: ASSQRQGATDNVLT
V: TRBV2; D: TRBD1; CDR3: ASSKDRRRGYT
V: TRBV6-4; D: TRBD1; CDR3: AKGAPYEQY
V: TRBV27; D: TRBD2; CDR3: ASSGGTNSYEQY
V: TRBV6-6; D: TRBD1; CDR3: ASSLRDRNEKLF
V: TRBV5-1; D: TRBD2; CDR3: ASSALAGVGNEQF
V: TRBV27; D: TRBD1; CDR3: ASSLSRYRGAEETQY
V: TRBV27; D: TRBD2; CDR3: ASSRIRLAGEHVNEQF
V: TRBV5-1; D: -; CDR3: ASSLVGNREGGTDTQY
V: TRBV7-2; D: -; CDR3: ASSLESRTVETQY
V: TRBV4-1; D: -; CDR3: ASSQAFARGDWYKNEKLF
V: TRBV14; D: -; CDR3: ASSQCRVAGLGPASNTEAF
V: TRBV28; D: -; CDR3: ASSRDPRGPGVNDTEAF
V: TRBV4-3; D: TRBD2; CDR3: ASSQKINAASGYTDTQY
V: TRBV18; D: -; CDR3: ASSPLCPGTANYGYT
V: TRBV9; D: -; CDR3: ASSALPEPGGYT
V: TRBV20-1; D: -; CDR3: SAIPDEQF
V: TRBV5-4; D: TRBD1; CDR3: ASSLTGVNTEAF
V: TRBV11-2; D: -; CDR3: ASSLDTYEQY
V: TRBV2; D: TRBD2; CDR3: ASSASGGGYNEQF
V: TRBV5-1; D: -; CDR3: ASSLFLVTGPWDEQY